This entry lists 7 T cell receptor beta chains sequenced from one sample in a study of CD8 T cells in ankylosing spondylitis. TCRdb reprocessed the 5' RACE reads with MiXCR, giving one entry per CDR3 protein. Of about 240,000 distinct CDR3 sequences listed, roughly 8.6% were seen once; the top ten hold under 7.5%. The sample was blood, either unsorted or a sorted T cell fraction (not recorded which). These receptors originate from a male donor with ankylosing spondylitis or in good health (not recorded which).

This clonotype was seen a few times. In nucleotides, the CDR3 is TGCGCCAGCAGCTTAGGGGGAGGCCGGCAAGAGACCCAGTACTTC. Protein product: CASSLGGGRQETQYF. The J gene is TRBJ2-5, the V gene TRBV5-1, with D perhaps assigned TRBD1 or TRBD2 (6 bases each). V lost 2 bases to trimming and J lost 2 bases, with 13 bases between them. This CDR3 comprises 15 residues. Germline V gene data show CDR1 as SGHRS and CDR2 as YFSETQ.

This clonotype came up many times. The CDR3 protein is CASSRSPGRSNEKLFF. In nucleotides, the CDR3 is TGTGCCAGCAGTCGCTCACCGGGACGGAGTAATGAAAAACTGTTTTTT. The chain recombines TRBV12-3 or TRBV12-4 with TRBJ1-4; weak D call: TRBD1 (5 bases). Trimming took 5 bases from V and 4 from J, leaving 17 bases between them. The CDR3 extends over 16 amino acids.

This clonotype was recorded at least ten times. The J gene is TRBJ2-1, the V gene TRBV7-9; D call uncertain. Trimming cost V 5 bases and J 5 bases, with 22 bases left between them. CDR1 SEHNR and CDR2 FQNEAQ come from the germline V gene (reference sequence). This CDR3 contains 17 residues. CDR3 DNA sequence: TGTGCCAGCAGCCTCCGCCTCGGTCCCCGAAAGGACAATGAGCAGTTCTTC. Protein product: CASSLRLGPRKDNEQFF. The full variable domain, its missing parts supplied by reference TRBV7-9 and TRBJ2-1, is DTGVSQNPRHKITKRGQNVTFRCDPISEHNRLYWYRQTLGQGPEFLTYFQNEAQLEKSRLLSDRFSAERPKGSFSTLEIQRTEQGDSAMYLCASSLRLGPRKDNEQFFGPGTRLTVL.

This clonotype was counted ten times or more. This chain joins TRBV6-2 or TRBV6-3 and TRBJ1-1; D is unresolved. V shed 1 base and J shed 1 base, with 10 bases lying between them. The CDR3 sequence is 15 residues long. Germline V CDR1 and CDR2: MNHEY, SVGEGT. This CDR3 is CASSYWQAGNTEAFF. The DNA of the CDR3 is TGTGCCAGCAGTTACTGGCAGGCTGGGAACACTGAAGCTTTCTTT.

In the case of this clonotype: Since a much larger clone is just one base distant, this may be a read error. The rearrangement uses TRBV14 and TRBJ2-2; D unclear. This CDR3 is built from 14 residues. Looked up from germline, CDR1 is SGHDN and CDR2 is FVKESK. DNA for the CDR3: TGTCCCAGCAGCCAAGCCGGATTCGGCGGGGAGCTGTTTTTT. It yields the protein CPSSQAGFGGELFF.

This clonotype has a count of ten or more. The genes are TRBV6-1 and TRBJ1-2; the match to TRBD1 covers 11 bases. This CDR3 is built from 14 residues. J lost 10 bases, V lost 4 bases, and 8 bases had no gene match. CDR1 MNHNS and CDR2 SASEGT come from the germline V gene. The CDR3 coding sequence is TGTGCCAGCAGTGGCCGGACAGGGGGCAGTGTCTACACCTTC. Its protein is CASSGRTGGSVYTF.

The chain employs TRBV3-1 and TRBJ2-7; 9 nucleotides agree with TRBD2. Germline trimming cut 11 bases from V and 6 bases from J; bases unmatched to any gene: 20. The CDR3 extends over 16 amino acids. Germline CDR1 reads LGHDT; CDR2 reads YNNKEL (reference sequence). This CDR3 reads CASTQRSGRTRGEQYF. The CDR3 nucleotides are TGTGCCTCCACCCAAAGAAGCGGGAGGACCCGAGGCGAGCAGTACTTC.